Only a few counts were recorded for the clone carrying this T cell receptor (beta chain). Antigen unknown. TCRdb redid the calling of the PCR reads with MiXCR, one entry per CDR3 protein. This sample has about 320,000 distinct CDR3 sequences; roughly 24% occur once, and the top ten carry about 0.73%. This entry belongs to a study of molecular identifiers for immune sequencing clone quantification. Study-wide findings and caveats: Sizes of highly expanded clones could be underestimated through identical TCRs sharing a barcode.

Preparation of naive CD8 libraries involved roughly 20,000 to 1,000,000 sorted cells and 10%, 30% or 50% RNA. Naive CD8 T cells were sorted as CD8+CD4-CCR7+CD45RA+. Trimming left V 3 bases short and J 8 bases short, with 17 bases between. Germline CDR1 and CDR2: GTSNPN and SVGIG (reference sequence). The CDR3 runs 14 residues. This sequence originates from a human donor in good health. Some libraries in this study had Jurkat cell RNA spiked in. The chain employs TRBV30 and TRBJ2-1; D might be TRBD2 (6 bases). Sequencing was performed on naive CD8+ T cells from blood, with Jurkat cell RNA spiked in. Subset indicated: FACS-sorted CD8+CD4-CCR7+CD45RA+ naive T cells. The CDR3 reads CAWSLGGLGDEQFF. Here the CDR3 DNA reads TGTGCCTGGAGCCTCGGAGGGCTGGGGGATGAGCAGTTCTTC.